The next 22 T cell receptor beta chains were all read from a single sample in a study of OX40 agonist ivuxolimab in advanced cancers. TCRdb's copy holds only in-frame clones and misses some; the assay was immunoSEQ multiplex PCR. The sample comprises around 90,000 clones, approximately 90% of which are singletons, and 6.5% to 9% rests with the top ten. The specimen was CD4+ or CD8+ T cells sorted from blood, collected in a trial of the OX40 agonist ivuxolimab. These receptors were taken from an adult with an advanced solid tumor such as melanoma, head and neck, liver or kidney cancer.

This clone appeared once. V usage is TRBV6-1 and J usage is TRBJ2-7; the D is unclear. The CDR3 sequence is 13 residues long. V lost 4 bases and J 4 bases, leaving 11 bases between the germline ends. CDR1 is MNHNS, CDR2 SASEGT, per germline. CDR3 DNA: TGTGCCAGCAGTGGGGGTTGGGCATACGAGCAGTACTTC. It codes for CASSGGWAYEQYF.

This clone was counted only a few times. The chain links TRBV6-4 to TRBJ1-6; D might be TRBD1 (5 bases). This CDR3 spans 13 amino acids. V dropped 2 bases and J dropped 6 bases, with 5 bases sitting between them. Germline lookup yields CDR1 MRHNA and CDR2 SNTAGT. The CDR3 DNA follows: TGTGCCAGCAGTGACAGGGGTAATTCACCCCTCCACTTT. Protein sequence: CASSDRGNSPLHF.

The chain combines TRBV25-1 with TRBJ2-5, with TRBD1 identical over 9 bases. Germline assignment: CDR1 MGHDK and CDR2 SYGVNS. There are 16 residues in the CDR3. The V and J ends lost 4 bases and 0 bases, in that order; junction bases with no gene match: 6. The CDR3 spells CASSAQGQGYQETQYF. CDR3 nucleotides: TGTGCCAGCAGTGCACAGGGACAGGGATACCAAGAGACCCAGTACTTC.

The chain couples TRBV5-4 to TRBJ2-5; 7 nucleotides match TRBD1. Germline V gives CDR1 SGHNT, CDR2 YYREEE (reference sequence). This CDR3 spans 14 amino acids. V lost 4 bases and J lost 5; bases outside the gene matches: 8. CDR3 DNA: TGTGCCAGCAGCCCAACAGGGGTAGCGGAGACCCAGTACTTC. Amino acid sequence: CASSPTGVAETQYF. Together with reference TRBV5-4 and TRBJ2-5, the CDR3 gives the full variable domain: ETGVTQSPTHLIKTRGQQVTLRCSSQSGHNTVSWYQQALGQGPQFIFQYYREEENGRGNFPPRFSGLQFPNYSSELNVNALELDDSALYLCASSPTGVAETQYFGPGTRLLVL.

This chain uses TRBV27 with TRBJ2-7, with 8 bases that match TRBD2. This CDR3 is built from 14 residues. The germline gives CDR1 MNHEY, CDR2 SMNVEV (reference sequence). Trimming at V came to 5 bases and at J to 2 bases, leaving 5 bases not matched to a gene. The CDR3 DNA sequence: TGTGCCAGCAGTGGACGGGAGGGTCCCTACGAGCAGTACTTC. This gives the protein CASSGREGPYEQYF.

J is TRBJ2-4 and V is TRBV10-3, with 9 bases that match TRBD1. Germline CDR1 ENHRY, CDR2 SYGVKD. CDR3 length equals 15 residues. With 0 bases clipped from V and 13 bases from J, the junction kept 10 bases outside the gene matches. CDR3 in amino acids: CAISESGTGPLEQYF. For the CDR3, the DNA is TGTGCCATCAGTGAGTCCGGGACAGGGCCCCTAGAACAGTACTTC.

The J gene is TRBJ1-2, the V gene TRBV19; the D gene is possibly TRBD1 (5 bases). Trimming took 5 bases from V and 2 from J, leaving 12 bases between them. The CDR3 runs 14 residues. Germline CDR1 and CDR2: LNHDA and SQIVND (reference sequence). The CDR3 protein is CASSPGPPNYGYTF. The CDR3 DNA sequence: TGTGCCAGTAGTCCGGGACCGCCCAACTATGGCTACACCTTC.

This rearrangement joins TRBV6-1 to TRBJ1-5; D might be TRBD1 (6 bases). This CDR3 has 15 residues. Trimming pared 11 bases from V and 9 bases from J, leaving 26 bases between. CDR1 is MNHNS and CDR2 is SASEGT in the germline V gene. The CDR3: CACCRGQWEVWPQHF. The CDR3 nucleotides are TGTGCCTGCTGCAGGGGCCAATGGGAGGTGTGGCCCCAGCATTTT.

The chain carries TRBV6-6 and TRBJ2-7; perhaps D is TRBD1 or TRBD2 (5 bases each). Trimming took off 4 bases at V and 6 bases at J, with 16 bases between the two ends. CDR1 MNHNY and CDR2 SVGAGI come from the germline V gene (reference sequence). The CDR3 is made up of 14 amino acids. CDR3: CASSFLAGGGEQYF. As DNA, the CDR3 is TGTGCCAGCAGTTTCTTGGCGGGTGGGGGCGAGCAGTACTTC.

J is TRBJ1-1 and V is TRBV21-1. TRBV21-1 is a pseudogene. This CDR3 has 14 amino acids. DNA of the CDR3: TGTGCCAGCAGCAAGCGGGAGACGAACACTGAAGCTTTCTTT. This encodes CASSKRETNTEAFF.

The chain carries TRBV10-2 and TRBJ2-7, with D tentatively TRBD2 (5 bases). The germline V and J ends were trimmed by 5 bases and 3 bases, with 8 bases remaining between them. Germline V CDR1 and CDR2: WSHSY, SAAADI. The CDR3 totals 12 residues. CDR3 coding DNA: TGCGCCAGCAGTTCGGACTTCTACGAGCAGTACTTC. This sequence encodes CASSSDFYEQYF.

This clone was detected only once. V usage is TRBV4-1 and J usage is TRBJ1-5, with 12 bases that match TRBD1. V was pared by 3 bases and J by 8 bases, with 5 bases of the junction left unmatched. The CDR3 extends over 15 amino acids. Germline values: CDR1 MGHRA, CDR2 YSYEKL. CDR3 loop: CASSHGTGGWEPQHF. In nucleotides, the CDR3 is TGCGCCAGCAGCCACGGGACAGGGGGCTGGGAGCCCCAGCATTTT.

The rearrangement uses TRBV27 and TRBJ1-1, with TRBD1 as a possible D gene (5 bases). Germline V gives CDR1 MNHEY, CDR2 SMNVEV (reference sequence). The germline V and J ends were trimmed by 4 bases and 3 bases, with 6 bases remaining between them. The CDR3 has 12 amino acids. In DNA, the CDR3 is TGTGCCAGCAGTTCGGGGGACACTGAAGCTTTCTTT. It yields the protein CASSSGDTEAFF.

The genes are TRBV2 and TRBJ2-5; a weak D match, TRBD1 (6 bases). The ends were cut back, 6 bases at V and 1 base at J, with 12 bases in the middle. The CDR3 length is 14 residues. Germline-derived CDR1 and CDR2 are SNHLY and FYNNEI. CDR3: CASRAGEFQETQYF. CDR3 in DNA: TGTGCCAGCAGGGCAGGGGAGTTCCAAGAGACCCAGTACTTC.

This chain connects TRBV7-9 to TRBJ2-7, with a weak D call TRBD2 (5 bases). Per germline, CDR1 SEHNR and CDR2 FQNEAQ (reference sequence). This CDR3 is built from 17 residues. Deletions cut 5 bases from V and 2 bases from J, with 22 bases between. CDR3 region: CASSQRGSGPLTYEQYF. In DNA form, the CDR3 reads TGTGCCAGCAGCCAGAGAGGGTCGGGCCCCCTTACCTACGAGCAGTACTTC.

The chain uses TRBV11-1 and TRBJ1-1; TRBD1 matches at 12 bases. The germline V gene has CDR1 SGHAT and CDR2 FQDESV (reference sequence). The CDR3 runs to 16 residues. The V segment lost 5 bases and the J segment 3 bases; nucleotides outside the gene matches: 7. CDR3 in amino acids: CASSARDRGRDTEAFF. The CDR3 DNA sequence: TGTGCCAGCAGCGCCCGGGACAGGGGGCGGGACACTGAAGCTTTCTTT. The full variable domain, completed using reference TRBV11-1 and TRBJ1-1, is EAEVAQSPRYKITEKSQAVAFWCDPISGHATLYWYRQILGQGPELLVQFQDESVVDDSQLPKDRFSAERLKGVDSTLKIQPAELGDSAMYLCASSARDRGRDTEAFFGQGTRLTVV.

The chain employs TRBV13 and TRBJ2-7; no clear D. Trimming stripped 3 bases from V and 6 bases from J, with 9 bases between. From germline, CDR1 is PRHDT and CDR2 FYEKMQ (reference sequence). The CDR3 contains 12 residues. This chain's CDR3 is CASSFPLGEQYF. CDR3 in DNA: TGTGCCAGCAGCTTCCCTCTCGGCGAGCAGTACTTC. The variable domain in full, completed from reference TRBV13 and TRBJ2-7, reads AAGVIQSPRHLIKEKRETATLKCYPIPRHDTVYWYQQGPGQDPQFLISFYEKMQSDKGSIPDRFSAQQFSDYHSELNMSSLELGDSALYFCASSFPLGEQYFGPGTRLTVT.

CDR3 protein: CASSTKLAARTDTQYF. CDR3 sequence (DNA): TGTGCCAGTAGTACAAAACTAGCGGCCCGCACAGATACGCAGTATTTT. This sequence joins TRBV19 and TRBJ2-3; 8 bases agree with TRBD2. Trimming at V came to 4 bases and at J to 1 base, leaving 7 bases not matched to a gene. Germline loops: CDR1 LNHDA, CDR2 SQIVND (reference sequence). The CDR3 is 16 amino acids.

CDR3 sequence (DNA): TGTGCCATTACCGAGGGCCCCGAGCAGTTCTTC. This sequence encodes CAITEGPEQFF. V usage is TRBV5-4 and J usage is TRBJ2-1; maybe TRBD2 (5 bases). V was shortened by 9 bases and J by 10 bases, with 14 bases between the two germline ends. Germline V gene sequence: CDR1 SGHNT, CDR2 YYREEE (reference sequence). CDR3 length: 11 residues.

The CDR3 DNA reads as TGTGCCTGGAGTGGGGGGGACTACGCGCAGTATTTT. Amino acids: CAWSGGDYAQYF. This sequence joins TRBV30 and TRBJ2-3, with TRBD2 identical over 7 bases. The V segment lost 1 base and the J segment 10 bases; nucleotides outside the gene matches: 5. CDR1 and CDR2 (germline): GTSNPN, SVGIG (reference sequence). The CDR3 loop spans 12 amino acids. Complete variable domain (other parts from reference TRBV30 and TRBJ2-3): SQTIHQWPATLVQPVGSPLSLECTVEGTSNPNLYWYRQAAGRGLQLLFYSVGIGQISSEVPQNLSASRPQDRQFILSSKKLLLSDSGFYLCAWSGGDYAQYFGPGTRLTVL.

The chain is built from TRBV6-1 and TRBJ1-4; possibly TRBD1 for D (5 bases). The CDR3 runs 14 residues. Deletions cut 6 bases from V and 3 bases from J, with 11 bases between. Germline-derived CDR1 and CDR2 are MNHNS and SASEGT. The CDR3 protein is CASSGRVPNEKLFF. The CDR3 DNA is TGTGCCAGCAGCGGCAGGGTCCCTAATGAAAAACTGTTTTTT.

CDR3 amino acids: CASSLRDSAGNSLGQYF. The CDR3, as DNA: TGTGCCAGCAGCTTACGTGATTCAGCTGGGAACTCCTTGGGGCAGTACTTC. The genes are TRBV7-3 and TRBJ2-7; D gene unclear. V was clipped by 2 bases and J by 9 bases, with 26 bases between them. The CDR3 runs 17 residues. Germline-derived CDR1 and CDR2 are SGHTA and FQGTGA.